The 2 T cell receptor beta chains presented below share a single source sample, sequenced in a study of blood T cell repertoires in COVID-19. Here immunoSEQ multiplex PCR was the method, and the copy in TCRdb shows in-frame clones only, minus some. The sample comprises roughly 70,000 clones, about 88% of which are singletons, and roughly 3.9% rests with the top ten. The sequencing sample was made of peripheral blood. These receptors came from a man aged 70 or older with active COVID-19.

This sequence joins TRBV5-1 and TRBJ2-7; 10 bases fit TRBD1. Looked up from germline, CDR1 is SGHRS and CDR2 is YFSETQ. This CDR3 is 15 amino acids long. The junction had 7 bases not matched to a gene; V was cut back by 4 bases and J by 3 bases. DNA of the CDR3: TGCGCCAGCAGCCCCATGGGACAGGGGAGCTACGAGCAGTACTTC. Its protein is CASSPMGQGSYEQYF.

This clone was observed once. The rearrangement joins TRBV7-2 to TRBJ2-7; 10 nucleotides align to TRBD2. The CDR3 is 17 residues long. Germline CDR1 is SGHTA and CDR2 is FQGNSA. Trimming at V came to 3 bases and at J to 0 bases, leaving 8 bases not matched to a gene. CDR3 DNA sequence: TGTGCCAGCAGCTTGGTTCCTAGCGGGGGAAGCTCCTACGAGCAGTACTTC. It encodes CASSLVPSGGSSYEQYF.